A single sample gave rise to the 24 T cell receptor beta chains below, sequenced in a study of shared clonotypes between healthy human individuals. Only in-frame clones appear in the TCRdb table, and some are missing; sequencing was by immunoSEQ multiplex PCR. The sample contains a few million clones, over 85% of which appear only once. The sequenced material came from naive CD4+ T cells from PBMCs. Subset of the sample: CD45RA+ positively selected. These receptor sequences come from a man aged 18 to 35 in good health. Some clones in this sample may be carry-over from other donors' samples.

Here the CDR3 reads CASSLLGQGDEQYF. The CDR3 coding sequence is TGCGCCAGCAGCTTACTCGGGCAGGGGGACGAGCAGTACTTC. The chain recombines TRBV5-1 with TRBJ2-7; TRBD1 agrees at 7 bases. This CDR3 contains 14 residues. Germline V gene data show CDR1 as SGHRS and CDR2 as YFSETQ. The junction had 7 bases not matched to a gene; V was cut back by 2 bases and J by 5 bases.

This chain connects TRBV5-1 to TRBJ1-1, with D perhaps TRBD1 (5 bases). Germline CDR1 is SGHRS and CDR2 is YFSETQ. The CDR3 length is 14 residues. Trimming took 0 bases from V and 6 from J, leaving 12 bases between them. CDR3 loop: CASSLEDGGPEAFF. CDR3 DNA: TGCGCCAGCAGCTTGGAGGATGGGGGACCTGAAGCTTTCTTT.

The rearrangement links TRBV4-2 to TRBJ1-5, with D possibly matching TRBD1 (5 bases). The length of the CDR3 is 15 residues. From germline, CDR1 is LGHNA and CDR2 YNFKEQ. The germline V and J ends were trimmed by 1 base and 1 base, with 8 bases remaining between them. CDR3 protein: CASSQVKGSNQPQHF. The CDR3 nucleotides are TGTGCCAGCAGCCAAGTGAAGGGGAGCAATCAGCCCCAGCATTTT.

The CDR3 spells CASSLGLTRGGWQFF. The DNA for the CDR3 is TGTGCCAGCAGCTTAGGGCTTACCAGAGGCGGTTGGCAGTTCTTC. V is TRBV7-2 and J is TRBJ2-1; no reliable D call. This CDR3 has 15 residues. The ends were cut back, 1 base at V and 12 bases at J, with 19 bases in the middle. Germline values: CDR1 SGHTA, CDR2 FQGNSA.

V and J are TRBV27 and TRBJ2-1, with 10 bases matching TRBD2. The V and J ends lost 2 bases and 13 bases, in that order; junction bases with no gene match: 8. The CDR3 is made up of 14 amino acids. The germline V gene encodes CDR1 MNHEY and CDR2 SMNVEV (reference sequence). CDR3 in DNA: TGTGCCAGCAGTTTACAGCTAGCGGGAGCGGTCCAGTTCTTC. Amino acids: CASSLQLAGAVQFF.

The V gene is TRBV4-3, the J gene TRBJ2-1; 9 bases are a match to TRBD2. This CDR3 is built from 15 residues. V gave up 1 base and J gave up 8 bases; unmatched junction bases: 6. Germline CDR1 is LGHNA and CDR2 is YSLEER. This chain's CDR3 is CASSQGGGASYEQFF. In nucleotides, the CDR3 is TGCGCCAGCAGCCAAGGCGGGGGGGCTAGTTATGAGCAGTTCTTC.

The CDR3 DNA follows: TGTGCCACAAGCGACCAAGAGACCCAGTACTTC. Amino acid sequence: CATSDQETQYF. J is TRBJ2-5 and V is TRBV10-3; D gene uncertain. In germline, CDR1 is ENHRY, CDR2 SYGVKD. Trimming removed 10 bases at V and 0 bases at J, with 6 bases between. The CDR3 contains 11 residues.

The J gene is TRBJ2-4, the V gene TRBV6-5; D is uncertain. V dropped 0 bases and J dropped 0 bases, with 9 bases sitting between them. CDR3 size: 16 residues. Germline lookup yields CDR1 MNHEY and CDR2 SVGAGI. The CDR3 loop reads CASSYSIAVAKNIQYF. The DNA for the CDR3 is TGTGCCAGCAGTTACTCGATTGCGGTAGCCAAAAACATTCAGTACTTC.

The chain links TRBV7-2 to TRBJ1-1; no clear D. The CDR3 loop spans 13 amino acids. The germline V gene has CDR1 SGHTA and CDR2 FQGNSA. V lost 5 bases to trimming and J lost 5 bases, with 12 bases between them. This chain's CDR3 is CASSAQARTEAFF. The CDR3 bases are TGTGCCAGCAGCGCCCAGGCGCGAACTGAAGCTTTCTTT. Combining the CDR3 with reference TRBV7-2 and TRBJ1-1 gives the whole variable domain GAGVSQSPSNKVTEKGKDVELRCDPISGHTALYWYRQSLGQGLEFLIYFQGNSAPDKSGLPSDRFSAERTGGSVSTLTIQRTQQEDSAVYLCASSAQARTEAFFGQGTRLTVV.

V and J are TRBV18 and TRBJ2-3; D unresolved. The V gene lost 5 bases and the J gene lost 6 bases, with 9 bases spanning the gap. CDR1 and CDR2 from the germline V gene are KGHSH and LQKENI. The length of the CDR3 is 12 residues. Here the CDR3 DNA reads TGTGCCAGCTCATCCCGGACCGATACGCAGTATTTT. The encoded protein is CASSSRTDTQYF.

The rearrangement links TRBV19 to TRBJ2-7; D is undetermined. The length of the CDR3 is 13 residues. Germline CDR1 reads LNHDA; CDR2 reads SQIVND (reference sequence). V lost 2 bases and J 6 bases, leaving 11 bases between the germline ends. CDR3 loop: CASSINGRPEQYF. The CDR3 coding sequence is TGTGCCAGTAGTATAAATGGCAGACCCGAGCAGTACTTC.

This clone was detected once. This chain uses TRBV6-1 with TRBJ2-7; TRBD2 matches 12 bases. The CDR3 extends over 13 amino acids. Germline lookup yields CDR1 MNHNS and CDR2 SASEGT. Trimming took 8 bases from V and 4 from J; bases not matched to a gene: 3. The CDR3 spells CASRLAGEYEQYF. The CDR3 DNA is TGTGCCAGCCGACTAGCGGGAGAGTACGAGCAGTACTTC.

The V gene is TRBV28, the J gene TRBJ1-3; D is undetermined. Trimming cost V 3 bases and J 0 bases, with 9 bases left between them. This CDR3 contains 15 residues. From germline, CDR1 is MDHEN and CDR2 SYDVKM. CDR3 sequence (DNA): TGTGCCAGCAGTTTGGCAGGCCACTCTGGAAACACCATATATTTT. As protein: CASSLAGHSGNTIYF.

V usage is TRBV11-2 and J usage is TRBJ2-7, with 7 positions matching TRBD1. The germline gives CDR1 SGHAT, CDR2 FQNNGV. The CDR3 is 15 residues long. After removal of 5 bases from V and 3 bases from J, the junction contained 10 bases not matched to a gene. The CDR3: CASSPQTGLGYEQYF. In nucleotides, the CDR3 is TGTGCCAGCAGCCCCCAGACAGGGTTGGGCTACGAGCAGTACTTC.

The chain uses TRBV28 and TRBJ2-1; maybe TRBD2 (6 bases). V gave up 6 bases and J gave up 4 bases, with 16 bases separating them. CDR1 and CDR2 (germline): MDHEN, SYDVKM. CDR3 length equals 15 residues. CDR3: CASSPSGLLYNEQFF. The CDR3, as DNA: TGTGCCAGCAGCCCCAGCGGGTTATTGTACAATGAGCAGTTCTTC.

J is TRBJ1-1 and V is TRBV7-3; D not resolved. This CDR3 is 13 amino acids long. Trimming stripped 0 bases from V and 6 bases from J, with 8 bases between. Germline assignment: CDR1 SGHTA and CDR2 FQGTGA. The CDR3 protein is CASSLTLEAEAFF. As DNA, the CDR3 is TGTGCCAGCAGCTTAACCCTCGAGGCTGAAGCTTTCTTT.

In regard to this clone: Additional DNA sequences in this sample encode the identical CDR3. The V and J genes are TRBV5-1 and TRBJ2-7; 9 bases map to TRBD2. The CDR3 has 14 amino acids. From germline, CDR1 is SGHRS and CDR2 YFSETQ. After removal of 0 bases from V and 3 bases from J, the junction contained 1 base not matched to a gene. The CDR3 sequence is CASSLVTSGYEQYF. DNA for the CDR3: TGCGCCAGCAGCTTGGTGACTAGCGGCTACGAGCAGTACTTC.

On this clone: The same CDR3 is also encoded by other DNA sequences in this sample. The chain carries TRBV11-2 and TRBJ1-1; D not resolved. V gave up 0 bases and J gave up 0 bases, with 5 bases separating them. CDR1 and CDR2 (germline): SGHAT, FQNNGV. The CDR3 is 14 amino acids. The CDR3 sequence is CASSLDPVNTEAFF. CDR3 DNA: TGTGCCAGCAGCTTAGATCCGGTGAACACTGAAGCTTTCTTT. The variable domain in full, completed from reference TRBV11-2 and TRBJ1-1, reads EAGVAQSPRYKIIEKRQSVAFWCNPISGHATLYWYQQILGQGPKLLIQFQNNGVVDDSQLPKDRFSAERLKGVDSTLKIQPAKLEDSAVYLCASSLDPVNTEAFFGQGTRLTVV.

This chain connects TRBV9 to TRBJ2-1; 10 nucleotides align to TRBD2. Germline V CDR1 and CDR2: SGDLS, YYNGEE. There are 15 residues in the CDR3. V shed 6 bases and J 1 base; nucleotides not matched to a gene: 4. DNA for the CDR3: TGTGCCAGCAACCCTAGCGGGGGATCCTACAATGAGCAGTTCTTC. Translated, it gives CASNPSGGSYNEQFF.

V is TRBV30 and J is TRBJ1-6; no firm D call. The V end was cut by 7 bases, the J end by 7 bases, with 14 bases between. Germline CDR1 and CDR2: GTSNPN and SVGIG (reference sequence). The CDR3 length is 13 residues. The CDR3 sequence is CASSREQNSPLHF. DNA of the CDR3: TGTGCCTCTTCAAGGGAGCAAAATTCACCCCTCCACTTT. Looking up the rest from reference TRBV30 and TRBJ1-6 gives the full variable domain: SQTIHQWPATLVQPVGSPLSLECTVEGTSNPNLYWYRQAAGRGLQLLFYSVGIGQISSEVPQNLSASRPQDRQFILSSKKLLLSDSGFYLCASSREQNSPLHFGNGTRLTVT.

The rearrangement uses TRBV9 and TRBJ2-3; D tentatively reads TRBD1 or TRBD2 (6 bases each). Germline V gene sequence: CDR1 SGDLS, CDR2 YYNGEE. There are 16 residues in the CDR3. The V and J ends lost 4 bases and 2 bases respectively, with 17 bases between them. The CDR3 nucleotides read TGTGCCAGCAGCTCCTTAGCGGAGGGGGTCACAGATACGCAGTATTTT. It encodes CASSSLAEGVTDTQYF.

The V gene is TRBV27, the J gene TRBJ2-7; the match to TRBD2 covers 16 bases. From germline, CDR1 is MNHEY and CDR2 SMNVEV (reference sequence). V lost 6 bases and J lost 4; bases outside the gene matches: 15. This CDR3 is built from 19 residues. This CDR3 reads CASSRGTGTSGRAGYEQYF. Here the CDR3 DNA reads TGTGCCAGCAGCCGTGGCACCGGGACTAGCGGGAGGGCCGGTTACGAGCAGTACTTC.

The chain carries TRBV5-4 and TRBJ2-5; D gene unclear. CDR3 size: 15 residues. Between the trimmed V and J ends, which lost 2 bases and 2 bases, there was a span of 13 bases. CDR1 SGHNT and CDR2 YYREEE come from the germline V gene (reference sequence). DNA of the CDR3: TGTGCCAGCAGCTTTGAGCCGGCGGTTCAAGAGACCCAGTACTTC. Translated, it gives CASSFEPAVQETQYF.

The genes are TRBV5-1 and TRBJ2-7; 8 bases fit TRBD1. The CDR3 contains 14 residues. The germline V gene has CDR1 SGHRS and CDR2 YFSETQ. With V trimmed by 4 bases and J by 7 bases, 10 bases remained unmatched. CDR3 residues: CASSPRTGSGEQYF. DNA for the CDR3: TGCGCCAGCAGCCCCAGGACAGGGTCTGGAGAGCAGTACTTC.